This T cell receptor (beta chain) was identified during a study of response to subunit inactivated influenza vaccine. Each CDR3 protein is one row after TCRdb ran MiXCR on the RT-PCR reads. The sample has around 570,000 distinct CDR3 sequences, around 8% seen once. This clonotype has a handful of counts. What it recognizes is unknown. V gave up 2 bases and J gave up 0 bases, with 13 bases separating them. Germline CDR1 reads SGHAT; CDR2 reads FQNNGV. This CDR3 has 17 residues. Whole-study results and caveats: The authors suggested that every seasonal influenza vaccination recruits few new T cells.

The sequence derives from a man between 50 and 75 years old who received an inactivated influenza vaccine. This chain joins TRBV11-2 and TRBJ2-2, with a weak D call TRBD2 (6 bases). This material consisted of PBMCs from blood, taken around 2 years after vaccination. The CDR3 here is CASSLQEGPANTGELFF. Written as DNA, the CDR3 is TGTGCCAGCAGCTTACAGGAGGGCCCAGCGAACACCGGGGAGCTGTTTTTT.